The 13 T cell receptor beta chains presented below share a single source sample, sequenced in a study of blood T cell repertoires in COVID-19. Sequenced by immunoSEQ multiplex PCR; TCRdb stores in-frame clones only, minus some. The sample lists 150,000 to 200,000 clones, about nine tenths seen once, with approximately 2% in the top ten. The sample was peripheral blood. The receptor set was obtained from a man in his late teens or twenties who had recovered from COVID-19.

The sample holds one count of this clone. This chain's CDR3 is CASSPGTGATGQYF. The CDR3 DNA is TGTGCCAGCAGTCCCGGGACAGGGGCCACCGGGCAGTACTTC. This sequence joins TRBV6-5 and TRBJ2-7; 10 bases align to TRBD1. The junction had 10 bases not matched to a gene; V was cut back by 5 bases and J by 9 bases. Germline values: CDR1 MNHEY, CDR2 SVGAGI. The length of the CDR3 is 14 residues.

The genes are TRBV2 and TRBJ2-1; 7 nucleotides match TRBD2. Germline values: CDR1 SNHLY, CDR2 FYNNEI. The trim removed 8 bases at V and 4 bases at J, leaving 11 bases unmatched. The CDR3 covers 15 residues. Here the CDR3 reads CASDLSGILYNEQFF. The CDR3 coding sequence is TGTGCCAGCGATTTGAGCGGGATACTTTACAATGAGCAGTTCTTC.

This chain connects TRBV25-1 to TRBJ2-1, with 10 bases matching TRBD1. V was clipped by 5 bases and J by 8 bases; unmatched bases: 3. The germline V gene has CDR1 MGHDK and CDR2 SYGVNS. This CDR3 region has 13 residues. CDR3 sequence: CASSSGTGDEQFF. DNA for the CDR3: TGTGCCAGCAGTTCCGGGACAGGGGATGAGCAGTTCTTC.

The V gene is TRBV5-1, the J gene TRBJ1-2; 8 nucleotides match TRBD1. Germline V lookup: CDR1 SGHRS, CDR2 YFSETQ. The length of the CDR3 is 15 residues. The ends lost 4 bases at V and 5 bases at J; junction bases unmatched: 10. The CDR3, as DNA: TGCGCCAGCAGCCCAGAAACAGGGGGAGGATATGGCTACACCTTC. Translating it yields CASSPETGGGYGYTF.

The rearrangement uses TRBV6-5 and TRBJ1-2; 7 bases map to TRBD1. The V gene end was trimmed by 4 bases and the J gene end by 4 bases; junction bases not matched to a gene: 9. The V gene's germline CDR1 is MNHEY and CDR2 SVGAGI. The CDR3 contains 15 residues. Here the CDR3 reads CASSSAAGTAYGYTF. CDR3 sequence (DNA): TGTGCCAGCAGTTCGGCGGCCGGGACAGCCTATGGCTACACCTTC.

The V gene is TRBV10-3, the J gene TRBJ1-2; the D gene is possibly TRBD1 (6 bases). The CDR3 extends over 14 amino acids. Trimming cost V 4 bases and J 8 bases, with 17 bases left between them. From germline, CDR1 is ENHRY and CDR2 SYGVKD. CDR3 in amino acids: CAISAGRGQTGYTF. As DNA, the CDR3 is TGTGCCATCAGTGCGGGCAGGGGTCAAACGGGCTACACCTTC.

This clone showed up many times. The chain combines TRBV27 with TRBJ2-1; TRBD1 is a possible D gene (7 bases). V lost 2 bases and J lost 4, with 15 bases in between. Germline CDR1 is MNHEY and CDR2 is SMNVEV (reference sequence). The CDR3 length is 16 residues. The DNA for the CDR3 is TGTGCCAGCAGTTTAGGGGCCAGGGGGGCTTACAATGAGCAGTTCTTC. Translation gives CASSLGARGAYNEQFF.

V usage is TRBV30 and J usage is TRBJ2-7; 7 nucleotides line up with TRBD1. J gave up 4 bases and V 1 base, and 10 bases lay outside the gene matches. This CDR3 comprises 15 residues. The germline V gene encodes CDR1 GTSNPN and CDR2 SVGIG (reference sequence). The CDR3 region has the DNA TGTGCCTGGAGTGCGAAACAGGGGCGGGCTTACGAGCAGTACTTC. Its protein product is CAWSAKQGRAYEQYF.

The gene calls are TRBV29-1 and TRBJ2-1; D may be TRBD2 (6 bases). The CDR3 runs 12 residues. Germline assignment: CDR1 SQVTM and CDR2 ANQGSEA. V lost 6 bases and J lost 8, with 14 bases in between. The DNA of the CDR3 is TGCAGCGTGGGGGGATTCGCTCATGAGCAGTTCTTC. It codes for CSVGGFAHEQFF.

The rearrangement joins TRBV5-1 to TRBJ1-1; no definite D call. In germline, CDR1 is SGHRS, CDR2 YFSETQ. Trimming left V 4 bases short and J 0 bases short, with 16 bases between. The CDR3 totals 16 residues. The CDR3 nucleotides read TGCGCCAGCAGCCTCGATCTCAAAACAGTGAACACTGAAGCTTTCTTT. Protein sequence: CASSLDLKTVNTEAFF.

J is TRBJ2-3 and V is TRBV6-6; 8 bases agree with TRBD2. Germline V lookup: CDR1 MNHNY, CDR2 SVGAGI (reference sequence). This CDR3 has 15 amino acids. V was pared by 2 bases and J by 3 bases, with 4 bases of the junction left unmatched. CDR3 residues: CASSYTGGPTDTQYF. CDR3 nucleotide sequence: TGTGCCAGCAGTTACACGGGAGGGCCAACAGATACGCAGTATTTT.

The chain links TRBV15 to TRBJ2-5, with D perhaps TRBD1 (5 bases). Germline loops: CDR1 LNHNV, CDR2 YYDKDF (reference sequence). The CDR3 extends over 13 amino acids. Trimming shortened V by 5 bases and J by 9 bases, and 16 bases separated the two germline ends. Here the CDR3 reads CATSGAVVAAQYF. In DNA, the CDR3 is TGTGCCACCAGCGGGGCGGTGGTTGCGGCCCAGTACTTC.

This clone was detected once. The V gene is TRBV10-3, the J gene TRBJ2-7; D uncertain. The CDR3 contains 12 residues. Trimming removed 0 bases at V and 4 bases at J, with 4 bases between. Germline CDR1 and CDR2: ENHRY and SYGVKD. The CDR3 nucleotides are TGTGCCATCAGTGAGTCGGAGTACGAGCAGTACTTC. It specifies CAISESEYEQYF.